This passage covers 3 T cell receptor beta chains from one sample sequenced in a study of cytomegalovirus exposure and HLA in healthy donors. The PCR ran on 60 Vbeta and 13 Jbeta primers. Assay: immunoSEQ multiplex PCR; the TCRdb copy retains only in-frame clones and omits some. The sample has about 160,000 clones; around four fifths are singletons. Sequencing input: PBMCs. Source of these receptors: a man in his late teens or twenties in good health and CMV-seronegative.

The chain uses TRBV6-5 and TRBJ2-1, with 7 bases that match TRBD1. J gave up 5 bases and V 6 bases, and 4 bases lay outside the gene matches. The CDR3 covers 13 residues. CDR1 and CDR2 from the germline V gene are MNHEY and SVGAGI. The CDR3 DNA sequence: TGTGCCAGCAGCCCGGGACAGAACAATGAGCAGTTCTTC. Amino acids: CASSPGQNNEQFF.

The chain employs TRBV19 and TRBJ1-5, with 9 bases identical to TRBD1. CDR1 LNHDA and CDR2 SQIVND come from the germline V gene (reference sequence). The CDR3 totals 15 residues. V gave up 6 bases and J gave up 8 bases; unmatched junction bases: 11. The CDR3 protein is CASRTDRGVLEPQHF. CDR3 nucleotides: TGTGCCAGTAGAACGGACAGGGGAGTTTTGGAGCCCCAGCATTTT. The full variable domain, in which reference TRBV19 and TRBJ1-5 provide the parts outside the CDR3, is DGGITQSPKYLFRKEGQNVTLSCEQNLNHDAMYWYRQDPGQGLRLIYYSQIVNDFQKGDIAEGYSVSREKKESFPLTVTSAQKNPTAFYLCASRTDRGVLEPQHFGDGTRLSIL.

J is TRBJ2-1 and V is TRBV7-3, with D maybe TRBD2 (6 bases). Germline loops: CDR1 SGHTA, CDR2 FQGTGA. V lost 2 bases, J lost 1 base, and 6 bases lay in between. The CDR3 runs to 14 residues. The DNA for the CDR3 is TGTGCCAGCAGCTTAGGGAGGTCCTACAATGAGCAGTTCTTC. It encodes CASSLGRSYNEQFF.